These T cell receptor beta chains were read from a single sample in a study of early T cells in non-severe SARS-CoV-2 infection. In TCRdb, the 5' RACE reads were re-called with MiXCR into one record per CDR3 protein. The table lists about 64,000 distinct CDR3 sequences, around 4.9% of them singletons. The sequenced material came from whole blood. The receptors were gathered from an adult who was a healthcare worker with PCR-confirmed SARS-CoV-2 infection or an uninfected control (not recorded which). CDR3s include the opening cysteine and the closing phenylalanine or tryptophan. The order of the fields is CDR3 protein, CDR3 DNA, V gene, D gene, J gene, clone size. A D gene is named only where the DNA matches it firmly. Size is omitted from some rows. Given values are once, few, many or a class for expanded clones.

CASSLSLGSQAFF,TGTGCCAGCAGTTTATCCCTGGGATCCCAAGCTTTCTTT,TRBV27,.,TRBJ1-1,many
CASISVDTQYF,TGTGCCAGCATCAGTGTGGATACGCAGTATTTT,TRBV6-5,.,TRBJ2-3,.
CASGTGGGQKAFF,TGTGCTAGTGGTACTGGGGGGGGCCAGAAAGCTTTCTTT,TRBV12-5,.,TRBJ1-1,few
CASSKGALDIQYF,TGTGCCAGCAGCAAGGGGGCCCTCGACATTCAGTACTTC,TRBV12-3/TRBV12-4,TRBD1,TRBJ2-4,few
CSVDLAVLTDTQYF,TGCAGCGTCGACTTAGCGGTCCTGACAGATACGCAGTATTTT,TRBV29-1,.,TRBJ2-3,.
CASRASTDTQYF,TGTGCCAGCAGAGCTAGCACAGATACGCAGTATTTT,TRBV27,.,TRBJ2-3,many
CASSRDRWTEAFF,TGCGCCAGCAGCCGAGATAGATGGACAGAAGCTTTCTTT,TRBV4-3,.,TRBJ1-1,.
CASSAVLGASTDTQYF,TGCGCCAGCAGCGCCGTACTGGGGGCATCCACAGATACGCAGTATTTT,TRBV5-1,.,TRBJ2-3,.
CASSPAVLILGEKLFF,TGTGCCAGCAGCCCGGCAGTTCTTATACTAGGTGAAAAACTGTTTTTT,TRBV7-9,.,TRBJ1-4,.
CASSQGSSSTDTQYF,TGCGCCAGCAGCCAAGGCTCCTCTAGCACAGATACGCAGTATTTT,TRBV4-3,.,TRBJ2-3,many
CASSPRPPDTQYF,TGTGCCAGCAGTCCACGGCCCCCAGATACGCAGTATTTT,TRBV6-2/TRBV6-3,.,TRBJ2-3,few
CASRIQGLADTQYF,TGTGCCAGCAGGATACAGGGCTTGGCAGATACGCAGTATTTT,TRBV25-1,.,TRBJ2-3,many
CASSSTHTDSSYEQYF,TGTGCCAGCAGCTCTACTCATACGGACAGCTCCTACGAGCAGTACTTC,TRBV7-9,.,TRBJ2-7,many
CASSVGHTRNSPLHF,TGTGCCAGCAGTGTTGGGCATACGCGAAATTCACCCCTCCACTTT,TRBV6-1,.,TRBJ1-6,.
CASSQGISSSGNTIYF,TGTGCCAGCAGCCAAGGGATATCGAGCTCTGGAAACACCATATATTTT,TRBV9,.,TRBJ1-3,many
CASSMLGTSVTDTQYF,TGTGCCAGCAGCATGCTCGGGACTAGTGTCACAGATACGCAGTATTTT,TRBV27,TRBD2,TRBJ2-3,many
CASSLGPAGGTDTQYF,TGTGCCAGCAGTTTAGGCCCAGCGGGGGGTACAGATACGCAGTATTTT,TRBV12-3/TRBV12-4,TRBD2,TRBJ2-3,many
CASSQRTGGTDNEQFF,TGTGCCAGCAGCCAACGAACAGGGGGAACGGACAATGAGCAGTTCTTC,TRBV7-2,TRBD1,TRBJ2-1,few
CASSTDYNEQFF,TGCGCCAGCAGTACAGACTACAATGAGCAGTTCTTC,TRBV10-1,.,TRBJ2-1,many
CASSLGPDNEQFF,TGTGCCAGCAGCTTAGGACCGGACAATGAGCAGTTCTTC,TRBV7-2,.,TRBJ2-1,few
CASSRQQHGNYGYTF,TGTGCCAGCAGCCGGCAACAACATGGAAACTATGGCTACACCTTC,TRBV7-9,.,TRBJ1-2,many
CASSSSGRRNEQFF,TGTGCCAGCAGCTCCAGCGGGAGGAGGAATGAGCAGTTCTTC,TRBV5-4,TRBD2,TRBJ2-1,many
CSASSLTSGNNEQFF,TGCAGTGCTAGTAGTCTGACTAGCGGGAACAATGAGCAGTTCTTC,TRBV20-1,TRBD2,TRBJ2-1,.
CASSYNPDTDTQYF,TGTGCCAGCAGCTACAATCCCGACACAGATACGCAGTATTTT,TRBV6-5,.,TRBJ2-3,few
CASPTRGPSTDTQYF,TGTGCCAGCCCCACCCGGGGGCCTAGCACAGATACGCAGTATTTT,TRBV5-8,.,TRBJ2-3,few